The present entry profiles one T cell receptor (beta chain) with its context. Its binding antigen is unknown. No quality values exist for individual bases; no much larger clone is one base distant. A second Seattle source provided samples from volunteer blood donors who had recovered from COVID-19. Whole blood was collected in K2EDTA tubes by collaborating institutions according to the institutions' own protocols. For TCRbeta analysis, collaborators shipped samples as frozen whole blood, isolated PBMCs, or DNA extracted from either of those sample types. TCRbeta CDR3 regions were amplified from genomic DNA using the immunoSEQ Assay, a bias-controlled multiplex PCR. On the authors' methods: The number of nucleated cells in each sample was estimated from the amplification of reference gene primers within the assay. To quantify the absolute abundance of each unique TCRbeta CDR3 rearrangement, sequence reads were collapsed and filtered. For each sample, productive Simpson clonality was calculated as the square root of Simpson's diversity index over productive rearrangements. The source is immuneACCESS, and TCRdb retained only in-frame sequences with V and J called. Part of the clones is not carried over; for the studies checked, unresolved V genes explain less than half of this, and the remainder is unexplained. The V and J calls and clone size are taken from that table; D and trimming were inferred from the DNA. The sample includes about 150,000 clones, with 88% observed a single time. The ten largest account for 2% to 2.5% of the sample.

This entry is derived from a study of blood T cell repertoires in COVID-19 (dated by TCRdb to 2019 to 2021). As for the study more broadly: Samples from collaborators originated in the United States, Italy and Spain and spanned both the acute and convalescent phases of COVID-19. Where available, HLA class I and class II types were taken from metadata supplied by the sample provider and were not determined by assay-based typing. The prospective study material was composed of cDNA or gDNA derived from T cells, B-cell-depleted T cells, or PBMCs. Samples were obtained from the ongoing ImmuneRACE study (first 160 participants) and from 950 to 1,500 subjects provided by 6 global collaborators. The repertoires were released in a freely available public database meant as a resource for research on the immune response to SARS-CoV-2. A de-identified subject ID, COVID-19 status, age in years and sex were almost always included in the sample metadata. Subjects who had been exposed to COVID-19, were actively infected with it, or had recovered from it provided the deeply sampled blood TCRbeta repertoires that made up the dataset. The study at large found these results: Clinical and demographic metadata were provided uncurated, with the amount varying by source and participant.

The sample consisted of peripheral blood. This sequence was found in a man between 45 and 60 years old who had recovered from COVID-19.

The CDR3 protein is CASSVGAESGNTIYF. The DNA is TGTGCCAGCAGCGTAGGGGCCGAGTCTGGAAACACCATATATTTT. The chain links TRBV9 with TRBJ1-3, with the D gene call left open. The CDR3 sequence holds 15 residues, the cysteine and phenylalanine included. The CDR3 DNA has 45 bases and is translated from base 1. Looking up the germline V gene yields CDR1 SGDLS and CDR2 YYNGEE. The germline ends are 8 bases apart after V is trimmed by 0 bases and J by 1 base. Joined to the reference TRBV9 and TRBJ1-3 proteins, this CDR3 gives the full variable domain: DSGVTQTPKHLITATGQRVTLRCSPRSGDLSVYWYQQSLDQGLQFLIQYYNGEERAKGNILERFSAQQFPDLHSELNLSSLELGDSALYFCASSVGAESGNTIYFGEGSWLTVV.